This entry describes one T cell receptor (beta chain). This record comes from a study of blood T cell repertoires in COVID-19. Germline loops: CDR1 GTSNPN, CDR2 SVGIG (reference sequence). This CDR3 is built from 16 residues. The V gene end was trimmed by 3 bases and the J gene end by 1 base; junction bases not matched to a gene: 5. Original processing methods: Amplification from reference gene primers served as the basis for estimated nucleated cell counts. Generated by immunoSEQ multiplex PCR, the TCRdb table keeps only in-frame clones and is missing some. D and trimming were read from the DNA, whereas the V and J calls and clone size are those reported in that table. The sample has 220,000 or so clones; about 85% are singletons.

Sequencing input: peripheral blood. The source is a woman aged 50 to 60 with COVID-19, enrolled during active disease. The V call is TRBV30, the J call TRBJ2-2; 10 bases match TRBD2. The CDR3 DNA is TGTGCCTGGAGCAAGCGGGGGGGCCGGAACACCGGGGAGCTGTTTTTT. Encoded protein: CAWSKRGGRNTGELFF.